A single T cell receptor (beta chain) is shown here with its context. This clonotype turned up a few times. The clone's antigen remains unknown. The input lacks base qualities; no much larger clone sits a single base away. This sample was taken from a study of T cells after yellow fever vaccination (dated by TCRdb to between 2018 and 2021). Regarding the research as a whole: The SMART-Seq v4 Ultra Low Input RNA kit was used to prepare libraries from fractions with low cell numbers. To follow T-cell clones before and after primary and booster YFV17D yellow fever vaccination, bulk TCR alpha and beta repertoires were sequenced over time. Two healthy male donors, one aged 18 to 30 and one aged 30 to 40 years, were included in the cohort. Bulk PBMC replicates and cell subsets were isolated from blood drawn at multiple timepoints before and after both primary and secondary immunization.

The paper's findings and limits, for the study overall: After the booster, most of the clones that had expanded following primary vaccination were detected again (approximately 95% of CD4 and 80% to 90% of CD8), which suggests that memory was broadly maintained. Computational filtering was required because FACS-sorted repertoires could contain abundant contaminating clonotypes from the bulk population. Compared with the primary T-cell response, the secondary T-cell response was faster but weaker, reaching its peak on day 5 rather than on day 15. Only two donors were included in the study, so the extent to which the findings can be generalized is limited. A small share of clonotypes was detected in both CD4 and CD8 compartments, with the overlap likely arising from convergent recombination.

The sample's treatment or condition, from its label and the paper: live attenuated yellow fever vaccine strain. At each blood-draw timepoint, two biological replicates of bulk PBMCs were obtained. PBMCs were isolated from peripheral blood using a standard Ficoll-Paque protocol. TriZol was used to extract RNA from bulk PBMCs, CD4 and CD8 fractions, and dextramer-positive and dextramer-negative fractions. The germline ends are 7 bases apart after V is trimmed by 5 bases and J by 0 bases. CDR1 and CDR2 are read off the germline V gene (reference sequence) as MNHEY and SMNVEV. The CDR3 holds 13 amino acids from the cysteine to the phenylalanine. The entry retains the CDR3 DNA only, 39 bases that are in frame from base 1. TCR cDNA was synthesized by 5'RACE template switching, through which a universal primer site and unique molecular identifiers were introduced. cDNA synthesis was primed from both the TCR alpha and TCR beta constant segments. Libraries were amplified in two PCR steps, with sample barcodes and sequencing adapters added in the second step. Sequencing of libraries was done on Illumina HiSeq 2500 (2x100 bp) or NovaSeq (2x150 bp). In the authors' own workflow: Reads were demultiplexed and collapsed into UMI consensus sequences with MIGEC, and V(D)J alignment was performed with MiXCR. Vaccine-responding clonotypes were identified with edgeR using replicate PBMC samples, with FDR below 0.01 and a log2 fold change above 5 up to day 15 being required. Bulk clonotypes were assigned CD4 or CD8 identity according to which sequenced CD4 or CD8 repertoire held them at higher abundance. TCRdb reprocessed the public reads (quality trimming at Q25 with fastp, clone calling with MiXCR) and kept in-frame beta chains. Entries that share a CDR3 protein sequence are merged under the most common genes and DNA. TCRdb, not the authors, supplied the V and J calls. In all, the sample holds roughly 500,000 distinct CDR3 sequences, and over 15% of those were seen once. The ten largest clones add up to about 13% of the sample.

The chain uses TRBV27 and TRBJ1-1; the D gene cannot be named for sure. The source material was PBMCs, sampled 15 days after the yellow fever booster vaccination. The TCR was taken from a man aged 25-40 years who received the YFV17D yellow fever vaccine. The sequenced DNA is TGTGCCAGCAGTAGGGAGGTGAACACTGAAGCTTTCTTT. Its translation is CASSREVNTEAFF.